This TCR beta chain stems from a study of T cells in women clearing cervical HPV infection listed by TCRdb under 2018. Regarding the research as a whole: Cases were 20 to 25 women with histologically confirmed HPV16-related CIN3 or worse, including 2 invasive cancers. The controls were around 26 women whose single incident HPV16 infection cleared within 12 months with no development of precancer or cancer. Blood from cases was collected at the visit where the lesion was first found, while blood from controls was collected once the infection could no longer be detected. For cases, a median interval of roughly 150 days, with an interquartile range of 90 to 200 days, was observed between lesion detection and blood sampling. Since HLA typing was available for only a few women, HLA type could not be ruled out as a confounder. Nested within Costa Rica's Guanacaste HPV Natural History Study, an exploratory proof-of-principle case-control study compared TCR repertoires across cervical HPV16 outcomes. Cases and controls were matched on year of sample collection and on age within five years. Median age was about 32 years in cases versus roughly 37 in controls, and baseline characteristics did not differ significantly. The parent cohort enrolled around 10,000 women aged 18 or older in Guanacaste, Costa Rica, during about 1992 to 1994 and followed them for less than 8 years. As quality controls, five blinded duplicates were added to each group, bringing the total to 60 or so samples made up of 50 or so participants and around 10 replicates.

Using the immunoSEQ assay, multiplex PCR amplified TCR beta CDR3 regions from an average of approximately 1,100 ng of genomic DNA per sample. The assay corrected primer bias using a complete synthetic TCR repertoire to establish an amplification baseline. Amplicons were sequenced on the Illumina platform. Per the authors' processing: Sequences were error-corrected by clustering with frequency ratios and a modified nearest-neighbor algorithm and were then analyzed in the immunoSEQ Analyzer with IMGT gene definitions. At each rarefaction depth, TCR richness and evenness were averaged across 20 rarefaction repeats, and samples with fewer sequences than that depth were excluded. V, D and J gene relative abundances were compared between groups with Wilcoxon rank sum tests, applying FDR correction. In the blinded duplicates, the intraclass correlation was roughly 96% for TCR richness and averaged around 78% across 65 to 75 gene segments. Sourced from immuneACCESS, this table was stored by TCRdb with only in-frame sequences that have V and J called. A share of the clones is absent; for the studies checked, an unresolved V gene accounts for under half, and the remainder has no known explanation. V, J and clone size were drawn from that table, and D and trimming were deduced from the DNA. The record for this sample contains some 20,000 clones. The ten largest clones add up to 5% of the sample.

Every participant had a single incident cervical HPV16 infection, and women with prevalent HPV16 infections were excluded. Cervical HPV DNA was detected with MY09/MY11 PCR, and genotyping was done by dot-blot hybridization. Fifteen mL of heparinized blood were centrifuged, and the buffy coat was aliquoted, frozen at -30°C, then stored at -80°C. Genomic DNA was extracted from buffy coat specimens using QIAGEN kits. Via the germline V gene, CDR1 is KGHSH and CDR2 LQKENI. Clipping removes 6 bases from V and 5 bases from J, with 7 as the unmatched junction base count. Measured from the cysteine to the phenylalanine, the CDR3 is 14 residues long. Part of the CDR3 DNA is given, 33 bases translated from base 1. About this clone itself: Its antigen specificity is not known. Sequencing ends 3 residues short of the CDR3 end; the germline J gene provides the rest.

What the work shows at the level of the full study, not this receptor alone: Significantly higher TCR repertoire richness was observed in CIN3+ cases than in controls across sequencing depths, whereas no difference in evenness was found. The cross-sectional design could not show whether the associations came before the infection or were a result of it, and neither effector/memory subsets nor HPV-specific T cells were isolated. Cases had lower TRBV6-7 relative abundance than controls (0.11% versus 0.16%; Bonferroni P = 0.0008). Random forest classifiers combining richness and V gene abundances distinguished cases from controls with an estimated AUC of approximately 0.83. Because T-cell numbers per sample were unknown, differences in richness could reflect varying T-cell content rather than repertoire biology.

The receptor's source is a woman between 18 and 69 years old with a cervical HPV16 infection that either progressed to CIN3+ or cleared (not recorded which). The sequence joins TRBV18 to TRBJ1-5, with 7 bases in between that match TRBD1. Material for sequencing was blood buffy coat. The CDR3 protein sequence reads: CASSPDRVYQPQHF. The covered CDR3 bases are TGTGCCAGCTCCCCAGACAGGGTGTATCAGCCC.